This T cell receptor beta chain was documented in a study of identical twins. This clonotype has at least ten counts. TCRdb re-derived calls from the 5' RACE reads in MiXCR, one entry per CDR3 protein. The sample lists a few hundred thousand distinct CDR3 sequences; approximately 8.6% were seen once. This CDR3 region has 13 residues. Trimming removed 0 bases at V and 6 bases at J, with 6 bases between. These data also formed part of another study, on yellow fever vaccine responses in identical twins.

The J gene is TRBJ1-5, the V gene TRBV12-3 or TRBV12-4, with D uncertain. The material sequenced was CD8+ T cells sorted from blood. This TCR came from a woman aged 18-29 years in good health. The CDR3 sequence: CASSLARVQPQHF. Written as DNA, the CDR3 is TGTGCCAGCAGTTTAGCGCGGGTTCAGCCCCAGCATTTT.